The rows below give T cell receptor beta chains drawn from one sample of a study of cytomegalovirus exposure and HLA in healthy donors. Sequenced by immunoSEQ multiplex PCR; TCRdb stores in-frame clones only, minus some. The sample lists 75,000 to 100,000 clones; roughly 77% were seen once. Specimen: PBMCs. Receptor source: a man aged 25 to 45 in good health and CMV-seronegative. Each CDR3 is given with its conserved first and last residue. A D gene is named only where the DNA matches it firmly. Part of the rows lack a size; the others show once, few, many or a class for expanded clones.

>14|TRBD1|TRBV30|TRBJ1-2|.
TGTGCCTGGAGTGTACAGGGGGCTTGGTATGGCTACACCTTC
CAWSVQGAWYGYTF
>14|TRBD1|TRBV5-6|TRBJ1-2|.
TGTGCCAGCAGCTTGACAGGGGGTTACTATGGCTACACCTTC
CASSLTGGYYGYTF
>12|TRBD1|TRBV19|TRBJ2-5|.
TGTGCCAGTAGCCCAGGGGGAGAGACCCAGTACTTC
CASSPGGETQYF
>15|TRBD2|TRBV5-1|TRBJ2-5|.
TGCGCCAGCAGCTCCGCCGGGACTAGTGAAGAGACCCAGTACTTC
CASSSAGTSEETQYF
>16|TRBD2|TRBV2|TRBJ2-7|.
TGTGCCAGCAGTGAAACCGGGACTAGCGGGAGCTACGAGCAGTACTTC
CASSETGTSGSYEQYF
>15|.|TRBV4-1|TRBJ2-4|.
TGCGCCAGCAGCCAAGACAGGGAAACTCGGAACATTCAGTACTTC
CASSQDRETRNIQYF
>13|.|TRBV30|TRBJ1-6|.
TGTGCCGAGGGGGTTAATACTAATTCACCCCTCCACTTT
CAEGVNTNSPLHF
>15|.|TRBV19|TRBJ1-4|.
TGTGCCAGTAGTATAGGCCAGGGAAATAATGAAAAACTGTTTTTT
CASSIGQGNNEKLFF
>15|TRBD1|TRBV6-1|TRBJ2-2|.
TGTGCCAGCAGTGGGGACAGGGGTACGACCGGGGAGCTGTTTTTT
CASSGDRGTTGELFF
>14|.|TRBV5-1|TRBJ2-7|.
TGCGCCAGCAGGTTAAGAGAGAGCTCCTACGAGCAGTACTTC
CASRLRESSYEQYF
>13|.|TRBV7-2|TRBJ2-7|.
TGTGCCAGCAGCTTAGGCCAGAACTACGAGCAGTACTTC
CASSLGQNYEQYF
>18|TRBD2|TRBV7-9|TRBJ2-7|.
TGTGCCAGCAGCTTACGGCCTAAAGCGGGAGAGGGGGTGGACGAGCAGTACTTC
CASSLRPKAGEGVDEQYF
>14|.|TRBV2|TRBJ2-7|.
TGTGCCAGCAGCCCCCCCGGGGGAACCCACGAGCAGTACTTC
CASSPPGGTHEQYF
>16|TRBD2|TRBV7-9|TRBJ2-2|.
TGTGCCAGCAGCTTCGGACTAGCGGGGGGGCAAGGGGAGCTGTTTTTT
CASSFGLAGGQGELFF
>12|TRBD1|TRBV30|TRBJ2-1|.
TGTGCCTGCACCTACAGGGGACATGAGCAGTTCTTC
CACTYRGHEQFF
>18|TRBD2|TRBV9|TRBJ2-5|.
TGTGCCAGCAGCTCGAGACCGGGACTAGCGGGGCCGAAAGAGACCCAGTACTTC
CASSSRPGLAGPKETQYF
>13|.|TRBV25-1|TRBJ2-1|.
TGTGCCAGCAGTGGGCAGGGGTACAATGAGCAGTTCTTC
CASSGQGYNEQFF
>14|.|TRBV2|TRBJ2-5|.
TGTGCCAGCAGTATGGGATGGGGAGGAGAGACCCAGTACTTC
CASSMGWGGETQYF
>17|TRBD2|TRBV7-9|TRBJ2-7|.
TGTGCCAGCAGCCCCGGACTAGCGGGAACCTTCTCCTACGAGCAGTACTTC
CASSPGLAGTFSYEQYF
>16|TRBD1|TRBV5-1|TRBJ1-4|.
TGCGCCAGCAGCTTAGGACAGGGAGGAACTAATGAAAAACTGTTTTTT
CASSLGQGGTNEKLFF
>13|.|TRBV19|TRBJ2-7|.
TGTGCCAGTAGTTCAACACAGGGTTACGAGCAGTACTTC
CASSSTQGYEQYF
>15|.|TRBV5-4|TRBJ1-2|.
TGTGCCAGCAGCCTTGTCGGGGCAGGGACTGGTGGCTACACCTTC
CASSLVGAGTGGYTF
>15|.|TRBV2|TRBJ1-2|.
TGTGCCACCCGCTTGATTGGGACTTCTAACTATGGCTACACCTTC
CATRLIGTSNYGYTF
>18|TRBD1|TRBV5-1|TRBJ1-6|.
TGCGCCAGCAGCTTGTTGACAGGGGTGAGCTCCTATAATTCACCCCTCCACTTT
CASSLLTGVSSYNSPLHF
>12|.|TRBV5-6|TRBJ2-2|few
TGTGCCAGCAGCCTTGACAGCGGGGAGCTGTTTTTT
CASSLDSGELFF
>17|TRBD2|TRBV11-3|TRBJ2-2|few
TGTGCCAGCAGCTTAGTTGGCCTAGCGGGGTACACCGGGGAGCTGTTTTTT
CASSLVGLAGYTGELFF
>13|.|TRBV9|TRBJ1-4|.
TGTGCCAGCAGCGTGGGAGCTAATGAAAAACTGTTTTTT
CASSVGANEKLFF